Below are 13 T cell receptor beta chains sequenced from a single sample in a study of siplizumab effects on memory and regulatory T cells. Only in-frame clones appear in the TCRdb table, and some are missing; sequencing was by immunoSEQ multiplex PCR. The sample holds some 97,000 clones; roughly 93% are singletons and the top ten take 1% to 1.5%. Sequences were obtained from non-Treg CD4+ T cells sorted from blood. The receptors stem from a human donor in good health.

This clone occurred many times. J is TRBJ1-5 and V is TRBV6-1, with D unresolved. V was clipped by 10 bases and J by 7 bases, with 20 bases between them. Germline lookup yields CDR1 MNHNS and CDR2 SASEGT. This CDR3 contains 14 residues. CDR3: CATSPESRSQPQHF. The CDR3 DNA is TGTGCCACCTCGCCGGAAAGTAGATCGCAGCCCCAGCATTTT.

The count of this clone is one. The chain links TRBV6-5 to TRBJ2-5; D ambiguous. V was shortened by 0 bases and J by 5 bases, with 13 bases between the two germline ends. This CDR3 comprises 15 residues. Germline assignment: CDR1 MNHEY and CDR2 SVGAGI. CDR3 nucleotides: TGTGCCAGCAGTTACTCCTCCGGGTTGGGGGAGACCCAGTACTTC. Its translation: CASSYSSGLGETQYF.

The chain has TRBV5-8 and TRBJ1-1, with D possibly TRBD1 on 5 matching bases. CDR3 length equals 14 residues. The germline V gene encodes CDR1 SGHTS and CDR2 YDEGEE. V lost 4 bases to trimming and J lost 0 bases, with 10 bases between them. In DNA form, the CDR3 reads TGTGCCAGCAGCCGACAGCCCCTGAACACTGAAGCTTTCTTT. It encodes CASSRQPLNTEAFF.

The CDR3 protein is CASSDGPIDTYEQYF. CDR3 in DNA: TGTGCCAGCAGTGACGGGCCAATCGACACTTACGAGCAGTACTTC. This chain joins TRBV25-1 and TRBJ2-7; no clear D. The CDR3 has 15 amino acids. Looked up from germline, CDR1 is MGHDK and CDR2 is SYGVNS. Between the trimmed V and J ends, which lost 3 bases and 4 bases, there was a span of 16 bases.

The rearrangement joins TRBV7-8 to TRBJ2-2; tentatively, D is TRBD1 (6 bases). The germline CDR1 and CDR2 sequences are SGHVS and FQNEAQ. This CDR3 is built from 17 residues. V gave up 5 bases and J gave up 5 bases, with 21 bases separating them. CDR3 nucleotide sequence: TGTGCCAGCAGCCCCACGTCCGCCGGGACACGTACCGGGGAGCTGTTTTTT. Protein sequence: CASSPTSAGTRTGELFF.

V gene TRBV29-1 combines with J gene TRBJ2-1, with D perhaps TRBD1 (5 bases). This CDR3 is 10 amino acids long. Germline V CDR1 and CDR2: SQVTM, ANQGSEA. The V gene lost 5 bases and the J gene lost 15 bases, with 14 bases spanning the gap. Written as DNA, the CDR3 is TGCAGCGTTCTGACAGCCCATCGGTTCTTC. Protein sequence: CSVLTAHRFF.

CDR3 DNA sequence: TGCGCCAGCAGCTTGGACGGGGGATCTCAGCCCCAGCATTTT. Amino acids: CASSLDGGSQPQHF. This sequence joins TRBV5-1 and TRBJ1-5; the D gene is possibly TRBD1 (5 bases). V lost 0 bases to trimming and J lost 6 bases, with 10 bases between them. Germline assignment: CDR1 SGHRS and CDR2 YFSETQ. The CDR3 sequence is 14 residues long.

CDR3 bases: TGTGCCAGCAGGGTGACAGGGGCGGTTGAGACCCAGTACTTC. Its protein product is CASRVTGAVETQYF. This chain uses TRBV6-1 with TRBJ2-5, with 8 bases aligning to TRBD1. This CDR3 contains 14 residues. Germline loops: CDR1 MNHNS, CDR2 SASEGT. Trimming took 6 bases from V and 5 from J; bases not matched to a gene: 8.

The CDR3 protein is CASSPLQGGSYEQYF. The CDR3 nucleotides are TGCGCCAGCAGCCCCCTTCAGGGAGGTTCCTACGAGCAGTACTTC. The chain recombines TRBV5-1 with TRBJ2-7; a possible D gene is TRBD2 (6 bases). The germline CDR1 and CDR2 sequences are SGHRS and YFSETQ. Between the trimmed V and J ends, which lost 4 bases and 1 base, there was a span of 15 bases. This CDR3 comprises 15 residues.

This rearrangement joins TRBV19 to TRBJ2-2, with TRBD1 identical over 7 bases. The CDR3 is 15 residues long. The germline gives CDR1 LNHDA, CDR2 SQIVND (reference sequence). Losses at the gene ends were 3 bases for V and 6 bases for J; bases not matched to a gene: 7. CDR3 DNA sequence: TGTGCCAGTAGTATCGACAGGGCCGGGGCCGGGGAGCTGTTTTTT. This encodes CASSIDRAGAGELFF.

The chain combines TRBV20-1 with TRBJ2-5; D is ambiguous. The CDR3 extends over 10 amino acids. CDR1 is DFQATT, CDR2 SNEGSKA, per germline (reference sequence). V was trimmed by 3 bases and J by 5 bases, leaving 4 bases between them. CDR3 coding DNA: TGCAGTGCTAGCGGGGAGACCCAGTACTTC. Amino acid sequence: CSASGETQYF.

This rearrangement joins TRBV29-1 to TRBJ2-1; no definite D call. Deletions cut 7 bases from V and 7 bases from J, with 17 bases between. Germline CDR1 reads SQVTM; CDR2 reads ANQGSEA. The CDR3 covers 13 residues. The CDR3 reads CSGGSSRMNEQFF. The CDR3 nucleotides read TGCAGCGGGGGTTCCTCTAGGATGAATGAGCAGTTCTTC.

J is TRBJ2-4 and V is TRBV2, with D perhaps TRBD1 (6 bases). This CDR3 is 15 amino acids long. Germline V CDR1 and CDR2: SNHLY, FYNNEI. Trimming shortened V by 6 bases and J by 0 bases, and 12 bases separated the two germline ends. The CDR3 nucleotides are TGTGCCAGCAGCCTCCAGGGGCTAGCCAAAAACATTCAGTACTTC. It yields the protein CASSLQGLAKNIQYF.